This T cell receptor beta chain was identified in a study of cytotoxic CD8 clonotypes in ibrutinib-treated CLL (dated by TCRdb to the early 2020s). Regarding the research as a whole: The cohort included around 15 treatment-naive and 11 relapsed/refractory patients; about 18 were IGHV unmutated. Longitudinal samples were obtainable from about 30% of the roughly 90 participants in the trial. Responses were partial in roughly 25 patients and complete in 2; after median approximately 5.5 years follow-up, around 15 stayed in remission and some twelve progressed. Patients were still on ibrutinib when every remission and progressive disease sample was collected. On average, each sample yielded around 250,000 productive templates and tens of thousands of productive rearrangements. Response samples were taken after a median of roughly eleven months on treatment, ranging from about 6 to 36 months. Cryopreserved peripheral blood mononuclear cells were obtained prior to treatment, at the time of response, and at either disease progression or sustained remission.

The full study reports these points: An increase in clonality was observed at ibrutinib response, with clonality remaining stable during sustained remission and falling back toward baseline at progression. Baseline clonality exceeded that of age-matched healthy donors and correlated strongly with circulating CD8+ T-cell counts. Public clonotypes were found to be uncommon and were observed to contract or remain stable during treatment; the increase in clonality was shown to reflect expansion of private clonotypes at ibrutinib response. Sampling times were not matched between sustained-remission and progressing patients, and lymph node repertoires were not studied.

On a MiSeq, deep resolution sequencing aimed for a depth between 1 in 1 million and 1 in 200,000 T cells, with each clonotype covered 10x on average. The immunoSEQ hsTCRB Kit was used to generate TCR beta libraries. As for how the authors treated the data: Data were analyzed with ImmunoSEQ Data Assistant and ImmunoSEQ Analyzer, with V, D and J genes assigned per IMGT definitions. Clonality, which ranges from 0 to 1, was calculated as one minus the normalized Shannon entropy of productive rearrangement frequencies. Public clonotype analysis was restricted to overrepresented clonotypes comprising at least 0.05% of each patient's repertoire. Repertoires from 10 to 15 age-matched healthy donors in immuneACCESS were used as clonality controls. Drawn from immuneACCESS, this table holds only the in-frame rearrangements with V and J called that TCRdb kept. Clones are partly lost; checked studies trace under half to an unresolved V gene and leave the rest unexplained. V, J and clone size reflect that table, while D and trimming were determined from the DNA. This sample lists approximately 100,000 clones; approximately 77% were detected once. The ten largest clones add up to about 22% of the sample.

As to this clone: Its antigen is currently not known. Nothing much larger sits one base from this clone, and base qualities are not available.

Inclusive of the bounding cysteine and phenylalanine, the CDR3 is 17 residues long. The retained sequence is limited to the CDR3, 51 bases, with the frame set at the first base. From the germline V gene, CDR1 is SGHTS and CDR2 is YDEGEE. The germline ends are 10 bases apart after V is trimmed by 0 bases and J by 0 bases. The sample's time point, from its label and the paper: 20 to 25 months on ibrutinib. For TCR beta library preparation, about 2 micrograms of genomic DNA was extracted from cryopreserved PBMCs. High-throughput TCR beta sequencing was performed on longitudinal blood samples from CLL patients receiving ibrutinib monotherapy. Patients were enrolled in a phase 2 open-label single-center ibrutinib monotherapy trial.

This receptor chain uses TRBV5-8 and TRBJ2-6; matching of 5 bases hints at TRBD1 as the D gene. This material consisted of PBMCs, taken after 24 months of ibrutinib treatment. This TCR was sampled from a human donor with chronic lymphocytic leukemia. The bases are TGTGCCAGCAGCTTGGGACAGATCCTCTCTGGGGCCAACGTCCTGACTTTC. This is translated as CASSLGQILSGANVLTF.